Here is one T cell receptor beta chain with its context. The count of this clone is one. Its antigen has not been determined. No much larger clonotype is one base removed from it; base qualities were not supplied. The CDR3 regions of human TCRbeta chains were subjected to immunosequencing. From the authors' description of their analysis: Repertoire TCRs were checked for matches against a reference library of SARS-CoV-2-specific TCRs that had been generated using the MIRA antigen-specificity platform. Breadth meant the fraction of unique TCRs that were SARS-CoV-2-associated, whereas depth meant the fraction of total T cells that were SARS-CoV-2-associated. Each spike-specific TCR was assigned to its reactive spike region and to a CD4 or CD8 class using the MIRA data. Log10-transformed breadth and depth values were compared by one-way ANOVA with Sidak's multiple comparisons tests. TCRdb holds this immuneACCESS table with in-frame rearrangements only. Some clones are missing; in checked studies, unresolved V genes explain under half, and the rest has no known cause. From that table come the V and J calls and clone size; the DNA was used to work out D and trimming. Counted in this sample were roughly 97,000 clones; approximately 88% of them appeared once. Of the sample, less than 9.5% falls within the top ten clones.

The sample belongs to a study of T cell responses to AZD1222 COVID-19 vaccine (dated by TCRdb to the early 2020s). The study in broad terms: AZD1222 recipients whose second dose came at about 4 weeks and those whose second dose came at about 12 weeks were combined into one group, since spike-specific TCR depth and breadth did not differ between the two schedules. TCR sequencing covered roughly 230 trial participants: 200 to 220 given two doses of AZD1222 and around 26 given two doses of MenACWY control vaccine. Trial participants were enrolled by age into 18-55, 56-69 and 70-plus year subgroups, with 148, 28 and 57 TCR-sequenced participants respectively. Findings and caveats that apply to the study as a whole: The whole spike protein was spanned by vaccine-associated CD4 TCRs, and dominant responses were seen in regions 160-218 and 743-854. Conclusions about previously exposed vaccinees were limited because only 6 or 7 AZD1222 recipients were SARS-CoV-2 seropositive at baseline. Most participants were white British and females outnumbered males, and the authors suggested that clonal diversity may have been underestimated. A significant rise in spike-specific TCR breadth and depth was observed after two AZD1222 doses relative to day 0 and relative to MenACWY recipients. In the small 56-69-year group, the increase in depth fell short of significance, most likely because of low power. Because no day 14 peak-response samples were available, repertoires were characterized only after the peak T cell response. Reportedly, almost half of the unique spike-specific TCRs recognized epitopes lying outside the regions that are mutated in the B.1.351 and B.1.1.7 variants.

Reading from cysteine to phenylalanine, the CDR3 counts 15 amino acids. CDR3 DNA is the only sequence kept; it has 45 bases, read in frame from the first base. Taken from the germline V gene, the CDR1 and CDR2 loops are LGHNA and YNFKEQ. Trimming costs V 0 bases and J 2 bases, and their ends lie 8 bases apart. Interpreted using the paper, the time point label stands for: baseline before first vaccination. Vaccinee samples were obtained from the UK trials COV001 and COV002, which included a single-blind randomized controlled phase 2/3 trial of AZD1222 (ChAdOx1 nCoV-19) in healthy adults. For TCRbeta chain sequencing, PBMC samples were collected from trial participants at day 0 and at day 28 after the second dose.

The starting material was peripheral blood, obtained on day 0 of AZD1222 vaccination. The clonotype was recovered from an adult in good health. The V gene is TRBV4-2 and the J gene is TRBJ1-5, with an unclear D gene assignment. The DNA sequence is as follows: TGTGCCAGCAGCCAAGATGCCACAGGCAATCAGCCCCAGCATTTT. Its protein product is CASSQDATGNQPQHF.